These 8 T cell receptor beta chains were all obtained from the same sample, sequenced in a study of cytomegalovirus exposure and HLA in healthy donors. Data came from immunoSEQ multiplex PCR; TCRdb stores just in-frame clones and leaves some out. The sample consists of 150,000 or so clones, about 94% of them appearing once. Input material: PBMCs. These receptors were obtained from a man aged 18 to 35 in good health and CMV-seropositive.

The chain couples TRBV6-6 to TRBJ2-2, with D maybe TRBD1 (6 bases). Trimming cost V 6 bases and J 5 bases, with 10 bases left between them. This CDR3 has 13 residues. Germline V gene lookup returns CDR1 MNHNY and CDR2 SVGAGI (reference sequence). The CDR3 protein is CASRPTGTGELFF. In DNA, the CDR3 is TGTGCCAGCAGACCAACAGGGACCGGGGAGCTGTTTTTT.

The V call is TRBV2, the J call TRBJ2-1, with D possibly TRBD2 on 5 matching bases. Germline values: CDR1 SNHLY, CDR2 FYNNEI. The CDR3 is 13 residues long. V lost 4 bases and J 6 bases, leaving 10 bases between the germline ends. This chain's CDR3 is CASSGPGGNEQFF. CDR3 sequence (DNA): TGTGCCAGCAGTGGACCCGGAGGCAATGAGCAGTTCTTC.

The chain employs TRBV9 and TRBJ1-1; possible D gene TRBD1, 6 bases. The germline V gene has CDR1 SGDLS and CDR2 YYNGEE. The CDR3 consists of 15 residues. V dropped 0 bases and J dropped 4 bases, with 13 bases sitting between them. The CDR3 coding sequence is TGTGCCAGCAGCGTAGGTCTGGGGGCAGGCACTGAAGCTTTCTTT. Translating gives CASSVGLGAGTEAFF.

The table lists this clone with a few counts. The V call is TRBV30, the J call TRBJ1-1, with unresolved D. Germline V gene lookup returns CDR1 GTSNPN and CDR2 SVGIG (reference sequence). The CDR3 has 11 residues. Trimming shortened V by 5 bases and J by 7 bases, and 11 bases separated the two germline ends. The CDR3 region is CAWQQSGEAFF. CDR3 DNA: TGTGCCTGGCAACAGTCCGGTGAAGCTTTCTTT.

A remark on this clone: The sample holds other DNA sequences that translate to the same CDR3. This rearrangement joins TRBV9 to TRBJ2-1; TRBD2 matches at 12 bases. The CDR3 is made up of 15 amino acids. CDR1 is SGDLS and CDR2 is YYNGEE in the germline V gene. The J segment lost 7 bases and the V segment lost 0 bases, leaving 2 bases of the junction unmatched. As DNA, the CDR3 is TGTGCCAGCAGCGTAGGCACTAGCGGGAGGAATGAGCAGTTCTTC. It yields the protein CASSVGTSGRNEQFF.

The chain has TRBV9 and TRBJ2-6, with D maybe TRBD1 (5 bases). Germline V gives CDR1 SGDLS, CDR2 YYNGEE. Trimming took 2 bases from V and 4 from J, leaving 10 bases between them. This CDR3 is 15 amino acids long. CDR3 in amino acids: CASSVLGAGANVLTF. The CDR3 region has the DNA TGTGCCAGCAGCGTCCTTGGGGCCGGGGCCAACGTCCTGACTTTC. The full variable domain, with the rest looked up from reference TRBV9 and TRBJ2-6, is DSGVTQTPKHLITATGQRVTLRCSPRSGDLSVYWYQQSLDQGLQFLIQYYNGEERAKGNILERFSAQQFPDLHSELNLSSLELGDSALYFCASSVLGAGANVLTFGAGSRLTVL.

The rearrangement uses TRBV4-1 and TRBJ2-7, with 7 bases identical to TRBD2. There are 15 residues in the CDR3. V was pared by 2 bases and J by 4 bases, with 8 bases of the junction left unmatched. Germline CDR1 is MGHRA and CDR2 is YSYEKL. This chain's CDR3 is CASSQPQRGQYEQYF. CDR3 DNA sequence: TGCGCCAGCAGCCAACCCCAGCGGGGCCAGTACGAGCAGTACTTC.

The rearrangement uses TRBV5-4 and TRBJ2-3, with D possibly matching TRBD2 (5 bases). The CDR3 contains 15 residues. V gave up 4 bases and J gave up 2 bases, with 14 bases separating them. CDR1 is SGHNT, CDR2 YYREEE, per germline (reference sequence). Here the CDR3 DNA reads TGTGCCAGCAGCGGAAGCGGCCTCCACACAGATACGCAGTATTTT. Translating gives CASSGSGLHTDTQYF.